This TCR beta chain is drawn from a study of Ad26.COV2.S vaccination and SARS-CoV-2 variants. Overall study: Once or twice, 56 days apart, Ad26.COV2.S was delivered intramuscularly. Overall study results and limits: Compared with placebo recipients, vaccine recipients had higher spike-specific TCR breadth.

As regards this clone: No antigen is known for it.

Treatment indicated: some 20 received Ad26.COV2.S at low or high dose, single or two shots; several received placebo; per-sample allocation not given. Samples analyzed were those drawn on day 63 after the first vaccine or placebo injection. This adult donor, from Boston, was 18-55 years old. The data were produced by immunoSEQ multiplex PCR, yet TCRdb's version contains in-frame clones alone and is incomplete. The table has a few hundred thousand clones, roughly 90% seen once. The TCR sequence derives from a person between 18 and 59 years old who received the Ad26.COV2.S COVID-19 vaccine or a placebo. The sample here was peripheral blood, taken in a trial of Ad26.COV2.S vaccine versus placebo.

Here the CDR3 reads CASSQDWYGQGARGYTF. In DNA form, the CDR3 reads TGCGCCAGCAGCCAAGATTGGTATGGGCAGGGGGCGCGAGGCTACACCTTC. The chain combines TRBV4-3 with TRBJ1-2; 8 bases are a match to TRBD1. This CDR3 has 17 residues. Germline CDR1 is LGHNA and CDR2 is YSLEER. With 0 bases clipped from V and 8 bases from J, the junction kept 14 bases outside the gene matches.